Given below is one TCR beta chain in context. Its specificity is unknown. Germline loops: CDR1 LNHDA, CDR2 SQIVND (reference sequence). Trimming left V 7 bases short and J 1 base short, with 14 bases between. This CDR3 comprises 16 residues. These data are taken from a study of cytomegalovirus exposure and HLA in healthy donors. PCR involved 60 Vbeta and 13 Jbeta primers. Some clones are missing from TCRdb's copy, which holds only in-frame ones; the method was immunoSEQ multiplex PCR. Of fewer than 200,000 clones detected, roughly 80% appear once; the ten largest clones hold more than 1.5%. At the time of sampling, donors were nominally healthy, though unrecorded immune exposures were likely. General observations from the study: In vitro data verified a few CMV-associated chains as specific for CMV antigens. Per a later analysis, 18,000 or so TCR beta sequences showed association with HLA alleles at 0.05 false discovery rate.

Sequencing was carried out using PBMCs. The J gene is TRBJ2-6, the V gene TRBV19; D is possibly TRBD1 (5 bases). This TCR derives from a human donor in good health. The CDR3 protein is CASTGRVVSGANVLTF. CDR3 DNA sequence: TGTGCCAGTACGGGCAGGGTGGTTTCTGGGGCCAACGTCCTGACTTTC.